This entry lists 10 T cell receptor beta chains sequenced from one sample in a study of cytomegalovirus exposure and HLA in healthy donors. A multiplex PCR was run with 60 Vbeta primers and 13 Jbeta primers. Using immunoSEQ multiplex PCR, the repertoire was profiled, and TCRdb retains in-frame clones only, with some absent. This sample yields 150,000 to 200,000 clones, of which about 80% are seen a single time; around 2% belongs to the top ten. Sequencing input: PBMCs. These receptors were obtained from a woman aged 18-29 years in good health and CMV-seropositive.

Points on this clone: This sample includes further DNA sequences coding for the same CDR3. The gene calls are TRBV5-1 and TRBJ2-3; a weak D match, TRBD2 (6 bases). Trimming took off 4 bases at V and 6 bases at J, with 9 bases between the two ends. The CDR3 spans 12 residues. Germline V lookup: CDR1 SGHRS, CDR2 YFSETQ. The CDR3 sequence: CASSRGTDTQYF. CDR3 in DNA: TGCGCCAGCAGCCGGGGGACCGATACGCAGTATTTT.

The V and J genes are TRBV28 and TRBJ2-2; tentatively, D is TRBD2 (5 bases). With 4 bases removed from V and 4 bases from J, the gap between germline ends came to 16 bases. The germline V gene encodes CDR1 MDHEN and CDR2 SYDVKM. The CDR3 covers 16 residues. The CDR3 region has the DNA TGTGCCAGCAGTTCCCCACAGCTAAGCGGCACCGGGGAGCTGTTTTTT. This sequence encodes CASSSPQLSGTGELFF.

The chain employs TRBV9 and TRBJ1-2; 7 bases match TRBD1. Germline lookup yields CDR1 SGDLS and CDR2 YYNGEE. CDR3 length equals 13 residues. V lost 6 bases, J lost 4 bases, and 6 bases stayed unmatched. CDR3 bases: TGTGCCAGCACCCCGGGACAGACCTATGGCTACACCTTC. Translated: CASTPGQTYGYTF.

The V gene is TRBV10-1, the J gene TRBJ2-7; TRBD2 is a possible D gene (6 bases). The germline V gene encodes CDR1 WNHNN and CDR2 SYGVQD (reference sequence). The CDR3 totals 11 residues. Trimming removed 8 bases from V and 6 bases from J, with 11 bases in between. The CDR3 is CASVGLGEQYV. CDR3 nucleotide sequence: TGCGCCAGCGTGGGACTCGGCGAGCAGTACGTC.

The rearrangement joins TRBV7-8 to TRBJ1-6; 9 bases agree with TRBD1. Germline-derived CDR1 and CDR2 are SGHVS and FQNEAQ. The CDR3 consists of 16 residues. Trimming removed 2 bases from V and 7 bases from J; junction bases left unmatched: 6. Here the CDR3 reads CASSLLLDRGNSPLHF. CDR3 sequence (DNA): TGTGCCAGCAGCTTACTTTTGGACAGGGGAAATTCACCCCTCCACTTT.

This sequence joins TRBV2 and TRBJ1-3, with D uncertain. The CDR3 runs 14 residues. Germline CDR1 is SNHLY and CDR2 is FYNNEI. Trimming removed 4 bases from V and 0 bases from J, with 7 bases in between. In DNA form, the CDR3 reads TGTGCCAGCAGTGCTGGGCTCTCTGGAAACACCATATATTTT. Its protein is CASSAGLSGNTIYF.

As DNA, the CDR3 is TGCAGCGGGTGGAGCTGGACAGACCTCCATGGCTACACCTTC. This codes for CSGWSWTDLHGYTF. The V and J genes are TRBV29-1 and TRBJ1-2; maybe TRBD1 (6 bases). Germline V gene sequence: CDR1 SQVTM, CDR2 ANQGSEA. Trimming left V 7 bases short and J 6 bases short, with 21 bases between. This CDR3 comprises 14 residues.

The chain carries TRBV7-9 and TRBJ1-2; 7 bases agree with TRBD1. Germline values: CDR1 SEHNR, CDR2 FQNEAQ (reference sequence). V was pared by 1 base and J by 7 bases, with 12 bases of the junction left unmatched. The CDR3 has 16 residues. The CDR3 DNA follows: TGTGCCAGCAGCTTAGAAAGACTCACAGGGGCTGGTGGCTACACCTTC. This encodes CASSLERLTGAGGYTF.

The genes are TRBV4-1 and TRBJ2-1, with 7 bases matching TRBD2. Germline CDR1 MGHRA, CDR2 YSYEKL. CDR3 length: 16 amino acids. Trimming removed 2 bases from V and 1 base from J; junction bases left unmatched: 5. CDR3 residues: CASSQSWTSSYNEQFF. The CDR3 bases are TGCGCCAGCAGCCAATCGTGGACTAGTTCCTACAATGAGCAGTTCTTC.

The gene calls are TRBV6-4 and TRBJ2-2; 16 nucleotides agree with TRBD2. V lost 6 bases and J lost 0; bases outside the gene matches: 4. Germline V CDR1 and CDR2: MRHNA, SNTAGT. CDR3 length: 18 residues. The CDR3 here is CASSPGTSGGANTGELFF. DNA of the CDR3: TGTGCCAGCAGCCCCGGGACTAGCGGGGGGGCGAACACCGGGGAGCTGTTTTTT.